The source of this TCR beta chain is a study of cytomegalovirus exposure and HLA in healthy donors. Study-wide results and caveats: Some TCR beta chains (around 160 of them) were listed as cytomegalovirus-associated. In vitro checks showed that a few CMV-associated chains really do target CMV antigens.

The V end lost 5 bases, the J end lost 6 bases, and 7 bases lay between the germline ends. This CDR3 comprises 11 residues. The germline V gene encodes CDR1 PRHDT and CDR2 FYEKMQ (reference sequence). Produced via immunoSEQ multiplex PCR; TCRdb's table is partial and in-frame only. This sample has approximately 160,000 clones, with 75% to 95% found just once. Concerning this clone: Its antigen is still unknown.

From the roughly 110-subject validation cohort, which was separate from the approximately 670-subject first cohort, the donors were drawn. What was sequenced was PBMCs. This clonotype was obtained from a woman aged 18-29 years in good health and CMV-seropositive. V gene TRBV13 combines with J gene TRBJ1-2, with D tentatively TRBD1 (6 bases). The CDR3 DNA follows: TGTGCCAGCAGCGAGGGGGATGGCTACACCTTC. Translation: CASSEGDGYTF.